This is a list of T cell receptor beta chains from one sample in a study of blood T cell repertoires in COVID-19. Sequenced by immunoSEQ multiplex PCR; TCRdb stores in-frame clones only, minus some. The sample shows around 250,000 clones, about 89% of them seen only once. The sample comprised PBMCs or T cells enriched from blood (not recorded which). The receptors stem from a woman aged 25 to 39 who had recovered from COVID-19. Each CDR3 is given with its conserved first and last residue. A D gene is named only where the DNA matches it firmly. Part of the rows lack a size; the others show once, few, many or a class for expanded clones.

.	TRBJ1-2	TRBV30	.	TGTGCCTGGAGTGTGACAGAGAACTATGGCTACACCTTC	CAWSVTENYGYTF
TRBD1	TRBJ2-1	TRBV3-1/TRBV3-2	once	TGTGCCAGCAGCCAAGATAGAGGGACAGGGGTCGGCAATGAGCAGTTCTTC	CASSQDRGTGVGNEQFF
TRBD1	TRBJ1-4	TRBV19	.	TGTGCCAGTATAGACGGGACAGGGCGCGAAAAACTGTTTTTT	CASIDGTGREKLFF
TRBD2	TRBJ2-5	TRBV3-1/TRBV3-2	.	TGTGCCAGCAGCCAAGTTTCGCGGGAGTATGAGACCCAGTACTTC	CASSQVSREYETQYF
TRBD2	TRBJ2-1	TRBV6-5	once	TGTGCCAGCAGTTACTCGACTAGCGGGAAATACAATGAGCAGTTCTTC	CASSYSTSGKYNEQFF
.	TRBJ2-2	TRBV6-5	.	TGTGCCAGCAGTTATTTCAAGAGAGACACCGGGGAGCTGTTTTTT	CASSYFKRDTGELFF
TRBD1	TRBJ2-7	TRBV29-1	.	TGCAGCGTTTGGACAGGACAGAGCTCCTACGAGCAGTACTTC	CSVWTGQSSYEQYF
.	TRBJ2-5	TRBV6-1	once	TGTGCCAGCAGTGAAAACGGGGAGACCCAGTACTTC	CASSENGETQYF
TRBD1	TRBJ1-2	TRBV3-1/TRBV3-2	.	TGTGCCAGCAGCCAAGACAGGGGGAGAGGCGGCTACACCTTC	CASSQDRGRGGYTF
TRBD1	TRBJ2-7	TRBV7-2	.	TGTGCCAGCAGCTTAAGGGACAGAAACTACGAGCAGTACTTC	CASSLRDRNYEQYF
.	TRBJ1-1	TRBV4-3	.	TGCGCCAGCAGCCAAGGAGGGTCGGGGACTGAAGCTTTCTTT	CASSQGGSGTEAFF
TRBD2	TRBJ2-3	TRBV7-2	once	TGTGCCAGCAGCCTGCGGAGGCTAGCGGGAGGGACAGATATGCAGTATTTT	CASSLRRLAGGTDMQYF
TRBD1	TRBJ1-5	TRBV15	.	TGTGCCACCAGCAGAGATCGGGGACAGGGCAATCAGCCCCAGCATTTT	CATSRDRGQGNQPQHF
TRBD2	TRBJ2-3	TRBV7-2	.	TGTGCCAGCAGCCTCACCCCAGAGGCGGGAGGGCGGCGCGATACGCAGTATTTT	CASSLTPEAGGRRDTQYF
.	TRBJ1-2	TRBV7-3	.	TGTGCCAGCAGCACAACGGGTCAGAGCGAACTAATGGTCGGCTACACCTTC	CASSTTGQSELMVGYTF
TRBD2	TRBJ2-1	TRBV18	.	TGTGCCAGCTCACCTTCTACTAGCGGGAGGGCCGAGGGTTCGTTCTTC	CASSPSTSGRAEGSFF
.	TRBJ1-6	TRBV27	.	TGTGCCAGCAGTTTGGGCCTTAATTCACCCCTCCACTTT	CASSLGLNSPLHF
TRBD1	TRBJ2-2	TRBV19	.	TGTGCCAGTAGTCCACAGGGGAGTAACACCGGGGAGCTGTTTTTT	CASSPQGSNTGELFF
.	TRBJ2-5	TRBV5-1	.	TGCGCCAGCAGCCCAGGGACTTTCGAGGAGACCCAGTACTTC	CASSPGTFEETQYF
TRBD2	TRBJ2-1	TRBV19	.	TGTGCCAGTAGTATGGGACTAGCGGGAGGGAGGAGCTCCTACAATGAGCAGTTCTTC	CASSMGLAGGRSSYNEQFF
.	TRBJ2-5	TRBV6-5	once	TGTGCCAGCAGGGGGACTGGGTACCAAGAGACCCAGTACTTC	CASRGTGYQETQYF
.	TRBJ2-1	TRBV24-1	.	TGTGCCACCAGTGAACCAGGGGCCTATGAGCAGTTCTTC	CATSEPGAYEQFF
.	TRBJ2-3	TRBV11-3	few	TGTGCCAGTTCGCTGCGGAGCACAGATACGCAGTATTTT	CASSLRSTDTQYF
TRBD2	TRBJ2-1	TRBV7-2	.	TGTGCCAGCAGCTTAGCGGGACTAGGGTACAATGAGCAGTTCTTC	CASSLAGLGYNEQFF
.	TRBJ1-2	TRBV28	.	TGTGCCAGCAGTTTAGGGGGGTATGGCTACACCTTC	CASSLGGYGYTF
TRBD2	TRBJ2-5	TRBV27	once	TGTGCCAGCAGCTATGGACTAGCGGGACTCAATTATAGAGCGGAGACCCAGTACTTC	CASSYGLAGLNYRAETQYF
TRBD1	TRBJ1-1	TRBV14	once	TGTGCCAGCAGCCAGGAACTTTCCGGGACAGGTGAAGCTTTCTTT	CASSQELSGTGEAFF
TRBD2	TRBJ2-1	TRBV4-3	few	TGCGCCAGCAGCCAAGAGGATTCAGCGGGAGGCTACAATGAGCAGTTCTTC	CASSQEDSAGGYNEQFF
TRBD1	TRBJ1-3	TRBV6-2/TRBV6-3	.	TGTGCCAGCAGTTTCTCCTCACAGGGGACTTACTCTGGAAACACCATATATTTT	CASSFSSQGTYSGNTIYF
.	TRBJ1-1	TRBV7-2	.	TGTGCCAGCAGCTTAGGAGGAGTTCCTGAAGCTTTCTTT	CASSLGGVPEAFF
.	TRBJ2-2	TRBV18	.	TGTGCCAGCTCACCTCAACAGGGTTCGAACACCGGGGAGCTGTTTTTT	CASSPQQGSNTGELFF